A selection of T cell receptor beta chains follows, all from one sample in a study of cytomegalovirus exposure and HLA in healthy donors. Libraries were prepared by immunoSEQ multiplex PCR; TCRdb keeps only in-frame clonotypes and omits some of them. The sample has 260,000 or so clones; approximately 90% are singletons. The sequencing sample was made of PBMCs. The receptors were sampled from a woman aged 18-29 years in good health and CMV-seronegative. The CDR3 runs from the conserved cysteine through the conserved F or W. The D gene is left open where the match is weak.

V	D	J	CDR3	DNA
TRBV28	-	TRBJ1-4	CASSPTGGGGNEKLFF	TGTGCCAGCAGTCCGACAGGTGGAGGAGGAAACGAAAAACTGTTTTTT
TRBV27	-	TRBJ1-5	CASKDGSNQPQHF	TGTGCCAGTAAAGACGGGAGCAATCAGCCCCAGCATTTT
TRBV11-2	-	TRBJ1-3	CASSLGPGDGNTIYF	TGTGCCAGCAGCTTAGGTCCAGGGGACGGAAACACCATATATTTT
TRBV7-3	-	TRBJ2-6	CASRAGWGAGANVLTF	TGTGCCAGCAGGGCCGGTTGGGGGGCTGGGGCCAACGTCCTGACTTTC
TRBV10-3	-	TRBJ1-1	CAISGIGEWGEAFF	TGTGCCATCAGTGGGATCGGGGAATGGGGTGAAGCTTTCTTT
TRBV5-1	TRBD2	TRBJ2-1	CASSLSIAGGPDEQFF	TGCGCCAGCAGCTTGAGTATAGCGGGAGGGCCGGATGAGCAGTTCTTC
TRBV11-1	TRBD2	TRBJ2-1	CASSPTYGGPSRGGVQFF	TGTGCCAGCAGCCCTACCTACGGGGGCCCCTCTCGCGGGGGGGTGCAGTTCTTC
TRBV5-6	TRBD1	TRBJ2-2	CASSYHRGTGELFF	TGTGCCAGCAGCTACCACAGGGGCACCGGGGAGCTGTTTTTT
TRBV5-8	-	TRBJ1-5	CASSLAGGGNQPQHF	TGTGCCAGCAGCTTGGCGGGGGGCGGTAATCAGCCCCAGCATTTT
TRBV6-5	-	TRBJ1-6	CASSPDRGRNSPLHF	TGTGCCAGCAGCCCCGACAGAGGCCGAAATTCACCCCTCCACTTT
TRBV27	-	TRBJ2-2	CASNSGNTGELFF	TGTGCCAGCAATTCAGGGAACACCGGGGAGCTGTTTTTT
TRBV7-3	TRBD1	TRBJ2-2	CASSPPGTGGTGELFF	TGTGCCAGCAGCCCCCCGGGGACAGGGGGAACCGGGGAGCTGTTTTTT
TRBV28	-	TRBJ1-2	CASSPHGRGYGYTF	TGTGCCAGCAGTCCTCACGGCAGAGGCTATGGCTACACCTTC
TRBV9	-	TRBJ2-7	CASSEGPGPRNGVGEQYF	TGTGCCAGCAGCGAAGGCCCTGGCCCCAGAAACGGGGTGGGCGAGCAGTACTTC
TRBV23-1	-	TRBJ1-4	CASSQHHRRNEKLFF	TGCGCCAGCAGTCAACACCACAGACGTAATGAAAAACTGTTTTTT
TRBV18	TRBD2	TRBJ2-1	CASSDGQREYNEQFF	TGTGCCAGCTCAGACGGCCAGCGGGAGTACAATGAGCAGTTCTTC
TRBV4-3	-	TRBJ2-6	CASSQGGGSGANVLTF	TGCGCCAGCAGCCAAGGAGGAGGCTCTGGGGCCAACGTCCTGACTTTC
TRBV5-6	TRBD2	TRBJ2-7	CASSVLAGRSYEQYF	TGTGCCAGCAGCGTACTAGCGGGAAGATCCTACGAGCAGTACTTC
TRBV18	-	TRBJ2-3	CASSPRSTTDTQYF	TGTGCCAGCTCACCCAGGTCTACCACAGATACGCAGTATTTT
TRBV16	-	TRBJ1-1	CASSQSWGGTEAFF	TGTGCCAGCAGCCAATCGTGGGGGGGCACTGAAGCTTTCTTT
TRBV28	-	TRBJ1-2	CASSVHGAYGYTF	TGTGCCAGCAGTGTCCACGGTGCTTATGGCTACACCTTC
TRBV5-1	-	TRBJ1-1	CASTPTLGREAFF	TGCGCCAGCACCCCCACTTTGGGCAGAGAAGCTTTCTTT
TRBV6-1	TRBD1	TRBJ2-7	CASSEEGTGPYEQYF	TGTGCCAGCAGTGAAGAAGGGACAGGGCCCTACGAGCAGTACTTC
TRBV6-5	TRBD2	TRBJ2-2	CASSLLAANTGELFF	TGTGCCAGCAGTTTACTAGCGGCGAACACCGGGGAGCTGTTTTTT